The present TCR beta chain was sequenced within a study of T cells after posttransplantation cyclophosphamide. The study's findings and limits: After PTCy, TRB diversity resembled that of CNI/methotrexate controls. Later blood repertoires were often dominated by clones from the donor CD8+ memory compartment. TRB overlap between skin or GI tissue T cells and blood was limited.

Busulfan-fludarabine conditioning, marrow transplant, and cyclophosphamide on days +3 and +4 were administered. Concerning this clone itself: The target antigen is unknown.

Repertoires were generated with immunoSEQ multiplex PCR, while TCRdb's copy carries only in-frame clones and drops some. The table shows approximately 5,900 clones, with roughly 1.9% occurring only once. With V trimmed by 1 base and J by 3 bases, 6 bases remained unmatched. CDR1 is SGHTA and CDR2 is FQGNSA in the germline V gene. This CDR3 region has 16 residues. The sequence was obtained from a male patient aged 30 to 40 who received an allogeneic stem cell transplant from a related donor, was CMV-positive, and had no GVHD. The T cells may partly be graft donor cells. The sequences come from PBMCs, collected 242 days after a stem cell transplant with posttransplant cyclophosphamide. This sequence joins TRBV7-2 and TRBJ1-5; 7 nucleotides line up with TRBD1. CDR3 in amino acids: CASSLGQGGINQPQHF. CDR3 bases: TGTGCCAGCAGCTTAGGTCAGGGGGGAATCAATCAGCCCCAGCATTTT.